The 23 T cell receptor beta chains given below trace back to one sample, sequenced in a study of shared clonotypes between healthy human individuals. Sequencing used immunoSEQ multiplex PCR; TCRdb keeps in-frame clones, though not all of them. Of around 2.3 million clones in the sample, 95% were seen once. The material sequenced was naive CD4+ T cells sorted from blood. Subset described: CD45RA+ positively selected. The receptor set was obtained from a man younger than 35 in good health.

J is TRBJ1-5 and V is TRBV10-1, with D perhaps TRBD1 (6 bases). The CDR3 length is 16 residues. V was cut by 6 bases and J by 3 bases, with 18 bases left in between. The germline CDR1 and CDR2 sequences are WNHNN and SYGVQD (reference sequence). The chain's CDR3 is CASSPGHPWSNQPQHF. In nucleotides, the CDR3 is TGCGCCAGCAGCCCGGGACATCCCTGGTCCAATCAGCCCCAGCATTTT.

This chain links TRBV9 with TRBJ2-7, with 14 bases aligning to TRBD2. The CDR3 has 15 amino acids. J was trimmed by 4 bases and V by 7 bases; bases with no gene match: 7. Germline assignment: CDR1 SGDLS and CDR2 YYNGEE. CDR3 region: CASGGTSGSPYEQYF. The CDR3 DNA sequence: TGTGCCAGCGGCGGGACTAGCGGGAGCCCATACGAGCAGTACTTC.

The chain carries TRBV4-2 and TRBJ1-1; D gene ambiguous. From germline, CDR1 is LGHNA and CDR2 YNFKEQ. Trimming shortened V by 0 bases and J by 5 bases, and 7 bases separated the two germline ends. The CDR3 covers 13 residues. The CDR3 coding sequence is TGTGCCAGCAGCCAAGAGCTGGGGACTGAAGCTTTCTTT. Its translation: CASSQELGTEAFF.

The V call is TRBV9, the J call TRBJ2-4; TRBD2 is a possible D gene (6 bases). Germline V gene sequence: CDR1 SGDLS, CDR2 YYNGEE. Trimming removed 4 bases from V and 9 bases from J, with 23 bases in between. CDR3 length equals 16 residues. CDR3 amino acids: CASSPRGPSEGSIQYF. CDR3 DNA sequence: TGTGCCAGCAGCCCGCGGGGACCGTCGGAGGGTAGCATTCAGTACTTC.

The rearrangement links TRBV30 to TRBJ1-2; D unresolved. The CDR3 has 14 residues. CDR1 is GTSNPN, CDR2 SVGIG, per germline (reference sequence). V was cut by 0 bases and J by 2 bases, with 10 bases left in between. In DNA form, the CDR3 reads TGTGCCTGGAGTGTATGGGGAAGCAACTATGGCTACACCTTC. Its protein is CAWSVWGSNYGYTF.

The V call is TRBV5-4, the J call TRBJ1-1; tentatively, D is TRBD1 (5 bases). In germline, CDR1 is SGHNT, CDR2 YYREEE (reference sequence). This CDR3 contains 16 residues. V was cut by 3 bases and J by 0 bases, with 15 bases left in between. As DNA, the CDR3 is TGTGCCAGCAGCTCGAGGACATTGGGGATGAACACTGAAGCTTTCTTT. It specifies CASSSRTLGMNTEAFF.

This sequence joins TRBV6-6 and TRBJ2-7; TRBD1 is a possible D gene (6 bases). This CDR3 has 16 residues. V gave up 8 bases and J gave up 2 bases, with 22 bases separating them. CDR1 is MNHNY and CDR2 is SVGAGI in the germline V gene (reference sequence). The CDR3 spells CASLLDEAGVPYEQYF. CDR3 DNA: TGTGCCAGCCTGCTTGATGAGGCAGGGGTCCCCTACGAGCAGTACTTC.

This chain joins TRBV7-8 and TRBJ1-2, with a possible D match to TRBD1 (6 bases). The V and J ends lost 6 bases and 1 base respectively, with 12 bases between them. Germline lookup yields CDR1 SGHVS and CDR2 FQNEAQ. CDR3 length: 14 amino acids. The CDR3 here is CASSGKGDNYGYTF. The CDR3 DNA reads TGTGCCAGCAGTGGAAAGGGGGATAACTATGGCTACACCTTC.

The chain carries TRBV4-3 and TRBJ2-1, with TRBD2 matching over 10 bases. The V gene's germline CDR1 is LGHNA and CDR2 YSLEER. The V and J ends lost 1 base and 0 bases, in that order; junction bases with no gene match: 3. The CDR3 has 17 residues. The CDR3 DNA is TGCGCCAGCAGCCAAGTCCCTAGCGGGAGCTCCTACAATGAGCAGTTCTTC. Protein sequence: CASSQVPSGSSYNEQFF.

This clone was seen just once. The rearrangement joins TRBV11-2 to TRBJ2-7, with D uncertain. CDR1 and CDR2 from the germline V gene are SGHAT and FQNNGV. The V and J ends lost 0 bases and 0 bases respectively, with 9 bases between them. This CDR3 is built from 15 residues. The CDR3, as DNA: TGTGCCAGCAGCTTAGACGCAGGCCTCTCCTACGAGCAGTACTTC. Residues: CASSLDAGLSYEQYF.

V usage is TRBV5-1 and J usage is TRBJ2-7, with TRBD2 matching 8 bases. The germline V gene has CDR1 SGHRS and CDR2 YFSETQ. The CDR3 has 16 amino acids. Germline trimming cut 0 bases from V and 4 bases from J; bases unmatched to any gene: 9. The CDR3 DNA follows: TGCGCCAGCAGCTTGGGGTCTAGCGGGTTCGGTTACGAGCAGTACTTC. This encodes CASSLGSSGFGYEQYF.

The chain combines TRBV7-2 with TRBJ1-4; TRBD1 is a possible D gene (6 bases). Per the germline V gene, CDR1 is SGHTA and CDR2 is FQGNSA. CDR3 length equals 16 residues. Trimming took off 1 base at V and 7 bases at J, with 16 bases between the two ends. The CDR3 is CASSLGRGGQSEKLFF. The DNA of the CDR3 is TGTGCCAGCAGCTTAGGACGGGGGGGGCAGAGTGAAAAACTGTTTTTT.

The chain recombines TRBV6-1 with TRBJ1-3; D ambiguous. This CDR3 comprises 13 residues. Trimming left V 4 bases short and J 3 bases short, with 7 bases between. The germline gives CDR1 MNHNS, CDR2 SASEGT. The DNA of the CDR3 is TGTGCCAGCAGTGGATCCGTTGGAAACACCATATATTTT. Encoded protein: CASSGSVGNTIYF.

Concerning this clone itself: Different DNA sequences within this sample yield the same CDR3. This sequence joins TRBV5-1 and TRBJ1-1, with TRBD1 as a possible D gene (5 bases). Deletions cut 5 bases from V and 1 base from J, with 9 bases between. This CDR3 has 13 residues. Germline CDR1 reads SGHRS; CDR2 reads YFSETQ. This CDR3 reads CASSSTGNTEAFF. CDR3 nucleotides: TGCGCCAGCAGTTCTACAGGGAACACTGAAGCTTTCTTT.

This chain uses TRBV27 with TRBJ1-5; 12 bases align to TRBD1. This CDR3 spans 16 amino acids. Germline CDR1 is MNHEY and CDR2 is SMNVEV (reference sequence). J lost 5 bases, V lost 4 bases, and 6 bases had no gene match. The CDR3 DNA follows: TGTGCCAGCAGTTCCCTGGGACAGGGGGCCTATCAGCCCCAGCATTTT. It yields the protein CASSSLGQGAYQPQHF.

The chain joins TRBV10-3 to TRBJ2-5, with a weak D call TRBD1 (6 bases). In germline, CDR1 is ENHRY, CDR2 SYGVKD. The CDR3 consists of 15 residues. The germline V and J ends were trimmed by 3 bases and 4 bases, with 15 bases remaining between them. CDR3 residues: CAISDPQGLGETQYF. The CDR3 nucleotides read TGTGCCATCAGTGATCCACAGGGTTTGGGAGAGACCCAGTACTTC.

This clone was recorded a few times. Distinct nucleotide sequences in the sample also encode this CDR3. The rearrangement joins TRBV30 to TRBJ2-7, with D unresolved. CDR1 GTSNPN and CDR2 SVGIG come from the germline V gene (reference sequence). V was clipped by 3 bases and J by 2 bases, with 5 bases between them. This CDR3 spans 11 amino acids. In nucleotides, the CDR3 is TGTGCCTGGAGCCGAACCTACGAGCAGTACTTC. It specifies CAWSRTYEQYF. The entire variable domain, with the rest obtained from reference TRBV30 and TRBJ2-7, is as follows: SQTIHQWPATLVQPVGSPLSLECTVEGTSNPNLYWYRQAAGRGLQLLFYSVGIGQISSEVPQNLSASRPQDRQFILSSKKLLLSDSGFYLCAWSRTYEQYFGPGTRLTVT.

CDR3 bases: TGCGCCAGCAGTGTCAATCAGGGCTCGGCTTTCTTT. The encoded protein is CASSVNQGSAFF. The J gene is TRBJ1-1, the V gene TRBV10-2; D is possibly TRBD1 (5 bases). Trimming left V 4 bases short and J 11 bases short, with 14 bases between. Germline CDR1 WSHSY, CDR2 SAAADI. The CDR3 is 12 amino acids.

V usage is TRBV9 and J usage is TRBJ1-3; tentatively, D is TRBD1 (6 bases). The V and J ends lost 0 bases and 7 bases respectively, with 14 bases between them. The length of the CDR3 is 15 residues. Germline assignment: CDR1 SGDLS and CDR2 YYNGEE. In nucleotides, the CDR3 is TGTGCCAGCAGCGTAGAGGCACAGGGCCGCAACACCATATATTTT. Translating gives CASSVEAQGRNTIYF.

The V and J genes are TRBV2 and TRBJ2-3, with D hard to call. The CDR3 is made up of 13 amino acids. The germline CDR1 and CDR2 sequences are SNHLY and FYNNEI. V dropped 8 bases and J dropped 6 bases, with 15 bases sitting between them. The CDR3 DNA reads as TGTGCCAGCGGCCCTAGTATTCGCGATACGCAGTATTTT. It encodes CASGPSIRDTQYF.

The chain uses TRBV2 and TRBJ1-1, with TRBD1 matching over 8 bases. Germline V gene lookup returns CDR1 SNHLY and CDR2 FYNNEI. V shed 9 bases and J 0 bases; nucleotides not matched to a gene: 6. CDR3 length: 14 residues. The CDR3 region is CARGQGFMNTEAFF. The CDR3 DNA sequence: TGTGCCAGAGGACAGGGTTTCATGAACACTGAAGCTTTCTTT.

The rearrangement joins TRBV7-6 to TRBJ2-2; TRBD2 aligns across 8 bases. The CDR3 runs to 16 residues. The J segment lost 4 bases and the V segment lost 2 bases, leaving 6 bases of the junction unmatched. Germline CDR1 SGHVS, CDR2 FNYEAQ. In nucleotides, the CDR3 is TGTGCCAGCAGCTTATTTTCAAGCGGGAGCACCGGGGAGCTGTTTTTT. Encoded protein: CASSLFSSGSTGELFF.

The chain carries TRBV7-9 and TRBJ2-7, with 7 bases lining up with TRBD2. The germline V gene has CDR1 SEHNR and CDR2 FQNEAQ (reference sequence). The CDR3 consists of 14 residues. The V segment lost 1 base and the J segment 5 bases; nucleotides outside the gene matches: 5. This chain's CDR3 is CASSLDGRRDEQYF. CDR3 sequence (DNA): TGTGCCAGCAGCTTAGACGGGAGGAGGGACGAGCAGTACTTC. Based on the CDR3 plus reference TRBV7-9 and TRBJ2-7, the full variable domain is DTGVSQNPRHKITKRGQNVTFRCDPISEHNRLYWYRQTLGQGPEFLTYFQNEAQLEKSRLLSDRFSAERPKGSFSTLEIQRTEQGDSAMYLCASSLDGRRDEQYFGPGTRLTVT.